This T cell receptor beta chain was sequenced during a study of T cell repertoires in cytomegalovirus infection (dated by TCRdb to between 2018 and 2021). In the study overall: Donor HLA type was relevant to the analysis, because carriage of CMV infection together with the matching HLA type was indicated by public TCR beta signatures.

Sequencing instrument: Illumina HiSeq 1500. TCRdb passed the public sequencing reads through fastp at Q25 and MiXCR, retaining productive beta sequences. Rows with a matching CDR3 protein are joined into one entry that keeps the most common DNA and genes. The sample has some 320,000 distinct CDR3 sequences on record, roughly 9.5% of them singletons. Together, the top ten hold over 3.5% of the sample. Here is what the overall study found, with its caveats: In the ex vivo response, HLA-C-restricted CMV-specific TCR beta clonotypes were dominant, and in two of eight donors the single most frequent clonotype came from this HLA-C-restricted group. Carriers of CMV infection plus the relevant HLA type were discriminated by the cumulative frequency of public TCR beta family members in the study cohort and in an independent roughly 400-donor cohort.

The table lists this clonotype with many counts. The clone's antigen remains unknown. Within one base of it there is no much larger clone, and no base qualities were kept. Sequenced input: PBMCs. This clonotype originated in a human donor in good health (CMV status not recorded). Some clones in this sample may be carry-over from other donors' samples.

The CDR3 loop reads CASTEQPATYNEQFF. In nucleotides, the sequence is TGTGCCAGCACCGAACAACCCGCTACCTACAATGAGCAGTTCTTC. The chain is made from TRBV7-2 and TRBJ2-1; the D gene lacks a confident call. The CDR3 spans 15 residues, from the cysteine through the phenylalanine. Of the read, only the CDR3 DNA is kept; its 45 bases are in frame from base 1. CDR1 is given as SGHTA and CDR2 as FQGNSA, both from the germline V gene. V drops 7 bases and J drops 2 bases, leaving 15 bases in between. Supplemented by the reference TRBV7-2 and TRBJ2-1 proteins around the CDR3, the complete variable domain is GAGVSQSPSNKVTEKGKDVELRCDPISGHTALYWYRQSLGQGLEFLIYFQGNSAPDKSGLPSDRFSAERTGGSVSTLTIQRTQQEDSAVYLCASTEQPATYNEQFFGPGTRLTVL.